This entry lists 20 T cell receptor beta chains sequenced from one sample in a study of cytomegalovirus exposure and HLA in healthy donors. The study ran its PCR with 60 Vbeta and 13 Jbeta primers. Clones were read by immunoSEQ multiplex PCR, and TCRdb kept only the in-frame ones, dropping some. The sample shows about 160,000 clones, 71% of them seen only once. The source material was PBMCs. The receptor source for this set is a woman under 40 in good health and CMV-seronegative.

The sample holds one count of this clone. J is TRBJ2-3 and V is TRBV9, with 8 bases fitting TRBD2. Unmatched junction bases numbered 7, after V lost 4 bases and J lost 0 bases. The CDR3 spans 16 residues. From germline, CDR1 is SGDLS and CDR2 YYNGEE. CDR3 protein: CASSPRGGFSTDTQYF. The CDR3 coding sequence is TGTGCCAGCAGCCCCCGGGGGGGATTTAGCACAGATACGCAGTATTTT.

The chain couples TRBV5-6 to TRBJ1-2; D possibly corresponds to TRBD1 (6 bases). This CDR3 comprises 15 residues. The germline V and J ends were trimmed by 4 bases and 8 bases, with 21 bases remaining between them. The germline V gene has CDR1 SGHDT and CDR2 YYEEEE. As DNA, the CDR3 is TGTGCCAGCAGCCTCACCGCGACAGGCATCTACGGCTACACCTTC. Translated, it gives CASSLTATGIYGYTF.

The chain couples TRBV5-6 to TRBJ1-5, with TRBD1 identical over 9 bases. Trimming removed 2 bases from V and 5 bases from J; junction bases left unmatched: 5. CDR1 and CDR2 from the germline V gene are SGHDT and YYEEEE. This CDR3 spans 15 amino acids. The CDR3 protein is CASSFDRGSHQPQHF. CDR3 in DNA: TGTGCCAGCAGCTTCGACAGGGGGTCGCATCAGCCCCAGCATTTT.

This clone has a handful of counts. This rearrangement joins TRBV9 to TRBJ1-2; 7 bases line up with TRBD1. With 3 bases clipped from V and 8 bases from J, the junction kept 4 bases outside the gene matches. The CDR3 runs to 12 residues. Germline V gives CDR1 SGDLS, CDR2 YYNGEE. CDR3 sequence: CASSGEGAGYTF. For the CDR3, the DNA is TGTGCCAGCAGCGGCGAGGGGGCGGGCTACACCTTC.

The CDR3 loop is CASSYRGKFDGYTF. The CDR3 DNA sequence: TGTGCCAGCAGTTACAGGGGAAAATTCGATGGCTACACCTTC. The V and J genes are TRBV6-5 and TRBJ1-2, with D possibly being TRBD1 (5 bases). Looked up from germline, CDR1 is MNHEY and CDR2 is SVGAGI. Trimming cost V 2 bases and J 6 bases, with 13 bases left between them. The CDR3 is 14 amino acids.

The gene calls are TRBV7-9 and TRBJ2-3, with D unclear. Germline loops: CDR1 SEHNR, CDR2 FQNEAQ (reference sequence). The V and J ends lost 3 bases and 2 bases respectively, with 9 bases between them. The CDR3 totals 14 residues. As DNA, the CDR3 is TGTGCCAGCAGCTTTGAGTCTTACACAGATACGCAGTATTTT. This encodes CASSFESYTDTQYF. Full variable domain (outside the CDR3, taken from reference TRBV7-9 and TRBJ2-3): DTGVSQNPRHKITKRGQNVTFRCDPISEHNRLYWYRQTLGQGPEFLTYFQNEAQLEKSRLLSDRFSAERPKGSFSTLEIQRTEQGDSAMYLCASSFESYTDTQYFGPGTRLTVL.

The chain recombines TRBV5-5 with TRBJ2-1; 11 bases map to TRBD2. J gave up 8 bases and V 10 bases, and 8 bases lay outside the gene matches. The germline V gene has CDR1 SGHKS and CDR2 YYEKEE (reference sequence). The CDR3 extends over 13 amino acids. CDR3 nucleotides: TGTGCCGGCACTAGCGGGAGTCTCCATGAGCAGTTCTTC. Translation: CAGTSGSLHEQFF.

The gene calls are TRBV5-6 and TRBJ1-1, with D maybe TRBD1 (5 bases). Germline loops: CDR1 SGHDT, CDR2 YYEEEE. Trimming shortened V by 0 bases and J by 4 bases, and 7 bases separated the two germline ends. The CDR3 extends over 13 amino acids. For the CDR3, the DNA is TGTGCCAGCAGCTTGGACCAGGGCACTGAAGCTTTCTTT. This translates into CASSLDQGTEAFF.

The chain links TRBV6-6 to TRBJ2-7; TRBD2 matches 10 bases. The V segment lost 7 bases and the J segment 5 bases; nucleotides outside the gene matches: 8. Germline-derived CDR1 and CDR2 are MNHNY and SVGAGI (reference sequence). The CDR3 contains 14 residues. As DNA, the CDR3 is TGTGCCAGCATAAGAGCGGGGGGGTCCCACGAGCAGTACTTC. It specifies CASIRAGGSHEQYF.

In the case of this clone: The sample has other DNA sequences that encode this CDR3 too. V and J are TRBV4-1 and TRBJ1-2, with 7 bases that match TRBD1. Germline assignment: CDR1 MGHRA and CDR2 YSYEKL. Trimming took 4 bases from V and 3 from J; bases not matched to a gene: 2. This CDR3 contains 13 residues. The CDR3 reads CASSRTGDYGYTF. CDR3 nucleotide sequence: TGCGCCAGCAGCCGGACAGGAGACTATGGCTACACCTTC.

This chain connects TRBV4-1 to TRBJ1-5; no definite D call. CDR1 and CDR2 from the germline V gene are MGHRA and YSYEKL. This CDR3 comprises 13 residues. V was clipped by 1 base and J by 7 bases, with 8 bases between them. CDR3 in amino acids: CASSQGSFQPQHF. The DNA for the CDR3 is TGCGCCAGCAGCCAAGGTTCTTTCCAGCCCCAGCATTTT.

This sequence joins TRBV2 and TRBJ1-2; possibly TRBD1 for D (5 bases). Per the germline V gene, CDR1 is SNHLY and CDR2 is FYNNEI. The CDR3 has 12 residues. The CDR3 coding sequence is TGTGTTCGAGCGGGGGACCGATATGGCTACACCTTC. It specifies CVRAGDRYGYTF.

This clone was seen once. DNA for the CDR3: TGTGCCAGCAGCCCTCAGCCGACAGGCGTAGCCAAAAACATTCAGTACTTC. It translates to CASSPQPTGVAKNIQYF. This chain connects TRBV9 to TRBJ2-4, with D maybe TRBD1 (6 bases). This CDR3 region has 17 residues. Germline V gene lookup returns CDR1 SGDLS and CDR2 YYNGEE. V dropped 4 bases and J dropped 0 bases, with 17 bases sitting between them.

The rearrangement joins TRBV12-5 to TRBJ2-2; D is unresolved. The V gene's germline CDR1 is LGHNT and CDR2 FRNRAP. This CDR3 is built from 12 residues. Trimming removed 7 bases from V and 13 bases from J, with 16 bases in between. CDR3 coding DNA: TGTGCTAGTGCCCCGGCGGCCCAGCGGCTGTTTTTT. Its translation: CASAPAAQRLFF.

The chain joins TRBV4-3 to TRBJ2-1, with 9 nucleotides matching TRBD2. CDR3 length: 16 residues. Germline-derived CDR1 and CDR2 are LGHNA and YSLEER. With V trimmed by 0 bases and J by 4 bases, 4 bases remained unmatched. CDR3 sequence reads: CASSQEVSGGYNEQFF. The CDR3 DNA is TGCGCCAGCAGCCAAGAAGTCAGCGGGGGGTACAATGAGCAGTTCTTC.

CDR3 sequence: CASSPPQGDYGYTF. The CDR3 DNA follows: TGTGCCAGCTCCCCTCCGCAGGGGGACTATGGCTACACCTTC. The chain links TRBV18 to TRBJ1-2; 7 bases fit TRBD1. J gave up 3 bases and V 6 bases, and 7 bases lay outside the gene matches. The germline V gene has CDR1 KGHSH and CDR2 LQKENI. This CDR3 comprises 14 residues.

J is TRBJ2-7 and V is TRBV11-1; TRBD1 is a possible D gene (6 bases). The CDR3 runs 14 residues. Looked up from germline, CDR1 is SGHAT and CDR2 is FQDESV (reference sequence). Between the trimmed V and J ends, which lost 4 bases and 1 base, there was a span of 11 bases. CDR3 loop: CASSSGTYSYEQYF. As DNA, the CDR3 is TGTGCCAGCAGCTCCGGGACATATTCCTACGAGCAGTACTTC.

This clone was detected a few times. The rearrangement joins TRBV11-2 to TRBJ2-3; D perhaps matches TRBD1 (6 bases). Germline V CDR1 and CDR2: SGHAT, FQNNGV. CDR3 length equals 13 residues. Trimming removed 4 bases at V and 5 bases at J, with 10 bases between. The CDR3 spells CASSSTGIDTQYF. The CDR3 DNA is TGTGCCAGCAGCTCAACAGGGATAGATACGCAGTATTTT. The full variable domain, its missing parts supplied by reference TRBV11-2 and TRBJ2-3, is EAGVAQSPRYKIIEKRQSVAFWCNPISGHATLYWYQQILGQGPKLLIQFQNNGVVDDSQLPKDRFSAERLKGVDSTLKIQPAKLEDSAVYLCASSSTGIDTQYFGPGTRLTVL.

The chain couples TRBV19 to TRBJ1-1; D is undetermined. The CDR3 covers 12 residues. Germline CDR1 reads LNHDA; CDR2 reads SQIVND (reference sequence). V was trimmed by 6 bases and J by 0 bases, leaving 5 bases between them. The CDR3 sequence is CASSEMNTEAFF. In DNA, the CDR3 is TGTGCCAGTAGCGAGATGAACACTGAAGCTTTCTTT.

This clone was seen only a few times. V and J are TRBV7-9 and TRBJ1-4, with D unresolved. V shed 7 bases and J shed 5 bases, with 5 bases lying between them. Per germline, CDR1 SEHNR and CDR2 FQNEAQ (reference sequence). This CDR3 is built from 11 residues. CDR3 loop: CASTRNEKLFF. The CDR3 region has the DNA TGTGCCAGCACCAGAAATGAAAAACTGTTTTTT.